This T cell receptor beta chain appears in the sequencing data of a study of shared clonotypes between healthy human individuals. Study-level findings and limits: Donor clonotype sharing was expected to depend on sequencing depth.

Nashville, Tennessee was home to all donors, who were Caucasian adults. J was trimmed by 2 bases and V by 4 bases; bases with no gene match: 5. Germline V lookup: CDR1 SEHNR, CDR2 FQNEAQ (reference sequence). CDR3 length: 15 residues. Deep was the level used in running the assay. In the authors' methods: As immunoSEQ supplied junction-only sequences (without quality scores), filtering differed. Only in-frame clones appear in the TCRdb table, and some are missing; sequencing was by immunoSEQ multiplex PCR. The V and J calls and the clone size are those of that table, but D and trimming were determined from the DNA. The repertoire holds roughly 2.6 million clones, with about 92% as singletons. To note about this clone: Its antigen is unidentified.

The TCR sequence derives from a man aged 18 to 35 in good health. The chain joins TRBV7-9 to TRBJ1-5; 7 bases line up with TRBD1. The sample comprised naive CD4+ T cells sorted from blood. The subset was: CD45RA+ positively selected. The CDR3 protein is CASSSNTGGNQPQHF. CDR3 bases: TGTGCCAGCAGCTCCAACACAGGGGGCAATCAGCCCCAGCATTTT.